This T cell receptor (beta chain) is from a study of Graves' ophthalmopathy and Graves' hyperthyroidism. RNA transcripts were the template, and TCR beta CDR3 regions were amplified from them. The first round was an RT-PCR with HTBI primers, and the second round was a multiplex PCR. TCRdb passed the multiplex PCR reads through MiXCR, listing each CDR3 protein once. The sample has over 450,000 distinct CDR3 sequences, around an eighth seen once. It was on clinical symptoms, serum thyroxine, TRAb, thyroid ultrasound and orbital computed tomography that diagnosis relied. The germline gives CDR1 MNHNS, CDR2 SASEGT. V was trimmed by 6 bases and J by 5 bases, leaving 20 bases between them. The CDR3 covers 15 residues. This clonotype has at least ten counts.

The receptor was derived from a woman aged 25-40 years with Graves' ophthalmopathy. Sample: blood. The J gene is TRBJ2-7, the V gene TRBV6-1, with D possibly matching TRBD1 (6 bases). DNA for the CDR3: TGTGCCAGCAGCCCACTCGGGAACAGGGCCCACGAGCAGTACTTC. This codes for CASSPLGNRAHEQYF.